These T cell receptor beta chains were read from a single sample in a study of T cell responses to AZD1222 COVID-19 vaccine. Clones were sequenced by immunoSEQ multiplex PCR, and TCRdb holds only the in-frame ones, with some missing. In the table there are roughly 130,000 clones, roughly nine tenths of which are singletons. The material sequenced was peripheral blood, taken on day 0 of AZD1222 vaccination. Source of these receptors: an adult in good health. Each CDR3 is given with its conserved first and last residue. The D gene is left open where the match is weak. For some rows the clone size is stated as once, few or many, or as a class when expanded; others skip it.

size	V	D	J	CDR3	DNA
few	TRBV4-3	NA	TRBJ2-3	CASSPVLGGTDTQYF	TGCGCCAGCAGCCCTGTCCTTGGAGGGACAGATACGCAGTATTTT
NA	TRBV20-1	NA	TRBJ1-4	CSAFEGEKLFF	TGCAGTGCCTTTGAGGGCGAAAAACTGTTTTTT
NA	TRBV19	NA	TRBJ2-1	CASSIEGRQFF	TGTGCCAGTAGTATAGAAGGGAGACAGTTCTTC
NA	TRBV6-4	NA	TRBJ1-6	CASSDVQGRSPLHF	TGTGCCAGCAGTGACGTCCAGGGTCGATCACCCCTCCACTTT
NA	TRBV5-1	NA	TRBJ2-1	CASATEPRDGEQFF	TGCGCCAGCGCCACAGAACCACGGGATGGTGAGCAGTTCTTC
NA	TRBV19	NA	TRBJ1-2	CASSLQGQSYGYTF	TGTGCCAGTAGCCTTCAGGGGCAAAGCTATGGCTACACCTTC
NA	TRBV6-6	NA	TRBJ2-3	CASRGGVNGDTQYF	TGTGCCAGCAGGGGTGGGGTAAACGGAGATACGCAGTATTTT
NA	TRBV4-2	TRBD1	TRBJ1-3	CASSRLQGTSGNTIYF	TGTGCCAGCAGCCGACTACAGGGGACCTCTGGAAACACCATATATTTT
NA	TRBV10-3	TRBD2	TRBJ2-2	CASTLAGENGELFF	TGTGCCAGTACATTAGCGGGGGAGAACGGGGAGCTGTTTTTT
NA	TRBV30	NA	TRBJ1-1	CAWSGFGVNTEAFF	TGTGCCTGGAGTGGATTCGGGGTGAACACTGAAGCTTTCTTT
NA	TRBV5-1	TRBD1	TRBJ1-1	CASSPTGELNTEAFF	TGCGCCAGCAGCCCGACAGGGGAATTGAACACTGAAGCTTTCTTT
NA	TRBV4-1	NA	TRBJ1-4	CASSQKENRREKLFF	TGCGCCAGCAGCCAAAAGGAAAACCGCCGGGAAAAACTGTTTTTT
NA	TRBV30	NA	TRBJ1-5	CAWAAGILQGGNQPQHF	TGTGCCTGGGCTGCTGGGATCCTTCAGGGTGGCAATCAGCCCCAGCATTTT
NA	TRBV6-5	TRBD1	TRBJ2-2	CASNWGQGGPGELFF	TGTGCCAGCAATTGGGGACAGGGTGGGCCCGGGGAGCTGTTTTTT
NA	TRBV28	NA	TRBJ1-5	CASSSQGTSNQPQHF	TGTGCCAGCAGTTCCCAGGGTACTAGCAATCAGCCCCAGCATTTT
NA	TRBV4-3	TRBD1	TRBJ1-2	CASSQEGTGFGYTF	TGCGCCAGCAGCCAAGAGGGGACAGGGTTCGGCTACACCTTC
NA	TRBV7-9	NA	TRBJ2-1	CASSFPPAYEQFF	TGTGCCAGCAGCTTCCCCCCGGCATATGAGCAGTTCTTC
NA	TRBV7-8	NA	TRBJ1-5	CASSLARGRNQPQHF	TGTGCCAGCAGCTTAGCGAGGGGTCGTAATCAGCCCCAGCATTTT
once	TRBV19	NA	TRBJ1-5	CASSIGGPQHF	TGTGCCAGTAGTATCGGTGGGCCCCAGCATTTT
NA	TRBV6-5	TRBD1	TRBJ1-2	CASSHHAGTGITYTF	TGTGCCAGCAGTCATCACGCCGGGACAGGAATAACCTACACCTTC
NA	TRBV6-1	TRBD1	TRBJ1-1	CASSELRDRGTEAFF	TGTGCCAGCAGTGAACTGAGGGACAGGGGCACTGAAGCTTTCTTT
NA	TRBV30	TRBD1	TRBJ1-4	CACEGTGDEKLFF	TGTGCCTGCGAGGGGACAGGGGATGAAAAACTGTTTTTT
NA	TRBV7-6	NA	TRBJ2-2	CASSKEVGGTITGELFF	TGTGCCAGCAGCAAAGAGGTCGGCGGGACGATAACCGGGGAGCTGTTTTTT
NA	TRBV10-3	TRBD1	TRBJ1-1	CAISRTGNTEAFF	TGTGCCATCAGTCGGACAGGGAACACTGAAGCTTTCTTT
NA	TRBV12-3/TRBV12-4	NA	TRBJ1-1	CASTLQLNTEAFF	TGTGCCAGCACCTTACAGCTGAACACTGAAGCTTTCTTT
NA	TRBV5-6	TRBD1	TRBJ1-2	CASSARTGGAHDYGYTF	TGTGCCAGCAGCGCAAGGACAGGGGGCGCTCATGACTATGGCTACACCTTC
few	TRBV30	NA	TRBJ1-6	CAWSRMKELNSPLHF	TGTGCCTGGAGTCGGATGAAGGAATTGAATTCACCCCTCCACTTT
NA	TRBV9	TRBD1	TRBJ2-3	CASSVGRGWTDTQYF	TGTGCCAGCAGCGTAGGCAGGGGGTGGACAGATACGCAGTATTTT
NA	TRBV27	TRBD2	TRBJ2-3	CASSLSGGDTQYF	TGTGCCAGCAGTTTATCGGGGGGGGATACGCAGTATTTT
NA	TRBV27	TRBD1	TRBJ1-2	CASSSTGADSYGYTF	TGTGCCAGCAGTTCAACAGGGGCCGACTCCTATGGCTACACCTTC
NA	TRBV6-5	NA	TRBJ2-5	CASSYQLAWETQYF	TGTGCCAGCAGTTACCAGTTGGCTTGGGAGACCCAGTACTTC
once	TRBV7-2	TRBD2	TRBJ2-3	CASSPKLAGGPDTQYF	TGTGCCAGCAGCCCCAAGCTAGCGGGAGGGCCAGATACGCAGTATTTT
NA	TRBV4-1	NA	TRBJ1-6	CASSQEPGGDNSPLHF	TGCGCCAGCAGCCAAGAGCCGGGAGGGGATAATTCACCCCTCCACTTT
NA	TRBV5-1	NA	TRBJ2-3	CASSLATGQNTQYF	TGCGCCAGCAGCTTGGCCACGGGGCAGAATACGCAGTATTTT
NA	TRBV24-1	NA	TRBJ2-7	CATETDSSYEQYF	TGTGCCACAGAGACGGACAGCTCCTACGAGCAGTACTTC
NA	TRBV3-1/TRBV3-2	NA	TRBJ1-6	CASSPLRTNSPLHF	TGTGCCAGCAGCCCTCTTCGGACCAATTCACCCCTCCACTTT